These 19 T cell receptor beta chains share one sample of origin, sequenced in a study of cytomegalovirus exposure and HLA in healthy donors. PCR was performed using 60 Vbeta and 13 Jbeta primers. TCRdb's copy holds only in-frame clones and misses some; the assay was immunoSEQ multiplex PCR. Its table records around 50,000 clones. Material: PBMCs. The receptor source for this set is a female donor in good health and CMV-seronegative.

This chain connects TRBV6-5 to TRBJ2-1; TRBD2 aligns across 7 bases. V dropped 5 bases and J dropped 10; count of bases not matched to a gene: 5. This CDR3 contains 12 residues. CDR1 and CDR2 (germline): MNHEY, SVGAGI. Here the CDR3 DNA reads TGTGCCAGCAGTCAGGCGGGACTAGAGCAGTTCTTC. Its translation is CASSQAGLEQFF.

V gene TRBV5-1 combines with J gene TRBJ2-3; D is possibly TRBD2 (5 bases). Germline V gene data show CDR1 as SGHRS and CDR2 as YFSETQ. The CDR3 length is 14 residues. The V gene lost 0 bases and the J gene lost 5 bases, with 10 bases spanning the gap. Here the CDR3 reads CASSLAGIGDTQYF. The DNA for the CDR3 is TGCGCCAGCAGCTTGGCCGGGATCGGAGATACGCAGTATTTT.

V gene TRBV27 combines with J gene TRBJ2-7; D is perhaps TRBD1 (6 bases). Trimming removed 5 bases at V and 2 bases at J, with 16 bases between. This CDR3 region has 15 residues. CDR1 is MNHEY and CDR2 is SMNVEV in the germline V gene (reference sequence). The CDR3 loop is CASSPGPSGAYEQYF. The CDR3 region has the DNA TGTGCCAGCAGTCCCGGCCCCTCAGGGGCCTACGAGCAGTACTTC.

The chain combines TRBV13 with TRBJ2-7, with TRBD2 as a possible D gene (6 bases). This CDR3 comprises 14 residues. Trimming removed 5 bases from V and 3 bases from J, with 14 bases in between. In germline, CDR1 is PRHDT, CDR2 FYEKMQ (reference sequence). The CDR3 DNA sequence: TGTGCCAGCAGCCCGGGCCAGACTAGCTACGAGCAGTACTTC. It is translated as CASSPGQTSYEQYF.

The chain couples TRBV30 to TRBJ1-1, with TRBD1 identical over 7 bases. Germline lookup yields CDR1 GTSNPN and CDR2 SVGIG (reference sequence). Trimming took 5 bases from V and 7 from J; bases not matched to a gene: 4. CDR3 length: 11 residues. This CDR3 is CAWGDSIEAFF. CDR3 nucleotide sequence: TGTGCCTGGGGGGACAGTATTGAAGCTTTCTTT. Full variable domain (rest looked up from reference TRBV30 and TRBJ1-1): SQTIHQWPATLVQPVGSPLSLECTVEGTSNPNLYWYRQAAGRGLQLLFYSVGIGQISSEVPQNLSASRPQDRQFILSSKKLLLSDSGFYLCAWGDSIEAFFGQGTRLTVV.

The chain employs TRBV11-3 and TRBJ1-3, with 8 bases that match TRBD1. The germline gives CDR1 SGHNT, CDR2 YENEEA. The V and J ends lost 4 bases and 4 bases, in that order; junction bases with no gene match: 21. CDR3 length equals 20 residues. CDR3 in amino acids: CASSSSRDRLRPLSGNTIYF. The CDR3 DNA reads as TGTGCCAGCAGCTCAAGCCGGGACAGGCTTCGGCCCTTGTCCGGAAACACCATATATTTT.

The genes are TRBV19 and TRBJ2-7; a possible D gene is TRBD2 (5 bases). V was pared by 7 bases and J by 2 bases, with 12 bases between. Germline CDR1 is LNHDA and CDR2 is SQIVND (reference sequence). CDR3 length equals 13 residues. The CDR3 bases are TGTGCCAGTACCGGGAAGGGCACCTACGAGCAGTACTTC. It yields the protein CASTGKGTYEQYF.

The chain carries TRBV4-1 and TRBJ1-2; 7 positions agree with TRBD1. This CDR3 has 16 amino acids. Germline assignment: CDR1 MGHRA and CDR2 YSYEKL. J gave up 1 base and V 1 base, and 6 bases lay outside the gene matches. This chain's CDR3 is CASSQGTGGSNYGYTF. CDR3 DNA sequence: TGCGCCAGCAGCCAAGGGACAGGCGGCAGTAACTATGGCTACACCTTC.

The chain recombines TRBV29-1 with TRBJ2-3; D remains ambiguous. The CDR3 has 13 residues. Trimming took 4 bases from V and 4 from J, leaving 12 bases between them. Germline V gives CDR1 SQVTM, CDR2 ANQGSEA. DNA for the CDR3: TGCAGCGTTGCGACCCGGGTTGCAGATACGCAGTATTTT. Translation gives CSVATRVADTQYF.

The chain recombines TRBV12-5 with TRBJ2-2; tentatively, D is TRBD2 (6 bases). This CDR3 has 14 residues. The V gene's germline CDR1 is LGHNT and CDR2 FRNRAP. V lost 5 bases to trimming and J lost 2 bases, with 9 bases between them. CDR3 DNA sequence: TGTGCTAGTGGTCCCGGGACTAACACCGGGGAGCTGTTTTTT. It is translated as CASGPGTNTGELFF.

About this clone: The same CDR3 is also encoded by other DNA sequences in this sample. This chain joins TRBV20-1 and TRBJ2-3; no definite D call. The V and J ends lost 5 bases and 4 bases respectively, with 7 bases between them. CDR3 size: 11 residues. From germline, CDR1 is DFQATT and CDR2 SNEGSKA (reference sequence). The CDR3 spells CSAPFPDTQYF. As DNA, the CDR3 is TGCAGTGCTCCCTTTCCAGATACGCAGTATTTT.

Details on this clone: The junction does not match germline at one end; this may be a read error. The chain recombines TRBV30 with TRBJ1-6; the D gene is possibly TRBD1 (5 bases). The CDR3 extends over 13 amino acids. Germline CDR1 GTSNPN, CDR2 SVGIG (reference sequence). This CDR3 is CAWRIRGNSPLHF. In nucleotides, the CDR3 is TGTGCCTGGAGGATAAGGGGAAATTCCCCCCTCCACTTT. The entire variable domain, with the rest obtained from reference TRBV30 and TRBJ1-6, is as follows: SQTIHQWPATLVQPVGSPLSLECTVEGTSNPNLYWYRQAAGRGLQLLFYSVGIGQISSEVPQNLSASRPQDRQFILSSKKLLLSDSGFYLCAWRIRGNSPLHFGNGTRLTVT.

The rearrangement uses TRBV4-3 and TRBJ1-5; a possible D gene is TRBD1 (5 bases). CDR1 is LGHNA, CDR2 YSLEER, per germline. V was shortened by 0 bases and J by 3 bases, with 9 bases between the two germline ends. The CDR3 length is 15 residues. In nucleotides, the CDR3 is TGCGCCAGCAGCCAAGAGTGGGGCAACAATCAGCCCCAGCATTTT. Translating gives CASSQEWGNNQPQHF.

The J gene is TRBJ2-1, the V gene TRBV19; D not resolved. V was cut by 6 bases and J by 1 base, with 10 bases left in between. The CDR3 extends over 14 amino acids. Germline assignment: CDR1 LNHDA and CDR2 SQIVND (reference sequence). The CDR3 region is CASRLSWSYNEQFF. The CDR3 nucleotides are TGTGCCAGTAGACTCTCCTGGTCCTACAATGAGCAGTTCTTC.

As DNA, the CDR3 is TGTGCCAGCAGCGCGAGACAGGGGGGGCCTGGAAACACCATATATTTT. Translated: CASSARQGGPGNTIYF. The genes are TRBV11-2 and TRBJ1-3, with 9 bases fitting TRBD1. Unmatched junction bases numbered 7, after V lost 5 bases and J lost 2 bases. Germline V gives CDR1 SGHAT, CDR2 FQNNGV. The CDR3 is 16 residues long.

The rearrangement joins TRBV18 to TRBJ1-5; tentative D call: TRBD1 (5 bases). Germline lookup yields CDR1 KGHSH and CDR2 LQKENI. V was pared by 5 bases and J by 2 bases, with 10 bases between. The CDR3 has 14 residues. CDR3: CASSSQGGNQPQHF. The CDR3, as DNA: TGTGCCAGCTCATCTCAGGGCGGCAATCAGCCCCAGCATTTT.

This chain uses TRBV18 with TRBJ2-7; 10 bases match TRBD2. The CDR3 covers 15 residues. V shed 6 bases and J 0 bases; nucleotides not matched to a gene: 5. Germline CDR1 KGHSH, CDR2 LQKENI. The CDR3: CASSLGTSVSYEQYF. DNA of the CDR3: TGTGCCAGCTCCCTCGGGACTAGCGTCTCCTACGAGCAGTACTTC.

The chain carries TRBV30 and TRBJ2-1, with 10 nucleotides matching TRBD1. Trimming took 1 base from V and 5 from J; bases not matched to a gene: 5. Germline V gene lookup returns CDR1 GTSNPN and CDR2 SVGIG (reference sequence). The CDR3 runs to 15 residues. This CDR3 is CAWSGRTGGNNEQFF. DNA for the CDR3: TGTGCCTGGAGTGGACGGACAGGGGGGAACAATGAGCAGTTCTTC.

The CDR3 nucleotides read TGTGCCAGCAGCCGGGACAGGGAGGAGGCTGAAGCTTTCTTT. The encoded protein is CASSRDREEAEAFF. This chain uses TRBV7-9 with TRBJ1-1; 9 positions agree with TRBD1. The germline V gene encodes CDR1 SEHNR and CDR2 FQNEAQ (reference sequence). This CDR3 is built from 14 residues. After removal of 5 bases from V and 6 bases from J, the junction contained 7 bases not matched to a gene.